These 6 T cell receptor beta chains were sequenced from one sample in a study of cytomegalovirus exposure and HLA in healthy donors. The PCR ran on 60 Vbeta and 13 Jbeta primers. Assay used: immunoSEQ multiplex PCR; TCRdb lists only in-frame clones, some missing. The sample includes roughly 150,000 clones, 82% of them seen just once. Material for sequencing was PBMCs. Every receptor here comes from a man aged 30 to 39 in good health and CMV-seropositive.

This clone was seen a few times. The chain links TRBV6-5 to TRBJ2-7, with 8 bases lining up with TRBD1. The CDR3 runs to 15 residues. Germline assignment: CDR1 MNHEY and CDR2 SVGAGI. V shed 6 bases, J shed 0 bases, and the junction held 7 bases outside the gene matches. The CDR3 protein is CASRQGTGRSYEQYF. CDR3 coding DNA: TGTGCCAGCAGACAAGGGACAGGACGCTCCTACGAGCAGTACTTC.

This chain links TRBV30 with TRBJ2-1; perhaps TRBD2 as D (7 bases). The CDR3 totals 14 residues. Germline loops: CDR1 GTSNPN, CDR2 SVGIG (reference sequence). V was trimmed by 7 bases and J by 7 bases, leaving 20 bases between them. In DNA form, the CDR3 reads TGTGCCTATGTTAGGAGGGGGGGATGGAATGAGCAGTTCTTC. The encoded protein is CAYVRRGGWNEQFF.

With regard to this clone: The sample carries other DNA sequences with the same CDR3. This chain connects TRBV6-5 to TRBJ1-5; no clear D. The V end was cut by 0 bases, the J end by 0 bases, with 6 bases between. Per germline, CDR1 MNHEY and CDR2 SVGAGI. This CDR3 spans 15 amino acids. This CDR3 is CASSYSRGSNQPQHF. CDR3 nucleotide sequence: TGTGCCAGCAGTTACTCGCGGGGTAGCAATCAGCCCCAGCATTTT.

The CDR3 is CASRGNSGVYNEQFF. The DNA for the CDR3 is TGTGCCAGCAGAGGGAATAGCGGGGTCTACAATGAGCAGTTCTTC. The chain employs TRBV2 and TRBJ2-1, with TRBD2 matching over 8 bases. There are 15 residues in the CDR3. CDR1 SNHLY and CDR2 FYNNEI come from the germline V gene. V shed 6 bases, J shed 3 bases, and the junction held 7 bases outside the gene matches.

This clone occurred a few times. V usage is TRBV27 and J usage is TRBJ1-2; TRBD1 agrees at 9 bases. With 6 bases clipped from V and 4 bases from J, the junction kept 6 bases outside the gene matches. CDR3 length equals 14 residues. Germline V gene sequence: CDR1 MNHEY, CDR2 SMNVEV (reference sequence). This chain's CDR3 is CASRGQGQSYGYTF. In DNA form, the CDR3 reads TGTGCCAGCAGGGGACAGGGCCAGAGCTATGGCTACACCTTC.

The rearrangement links TRBV20-1 to TRBJ2-1; maybe TRBD1 (5 bases). The CDR3 consists of 10 residues. Deletions cut 6 bases from V and 12 bases from J, with 12 bases between. From germline, CDR1 is DFQATT and CDR2 SNEGSKA (reference sequence). The CDR3 protein is CSASLQGQFF. The CDR3 nucleotides are TGCAGTGCCTCATTGCAGGGGCAGTTCTTC.